The rows below give T cell receptor beta chains drawn from one sample of a study of response to subunit inactivated influenza vaccine. In TCRdb, the RT-PCR reads were re-called with MiXCR into one record per CDR3 protein. The data show about 500,000 distinct CDR3 sequences, approximately 16% seen once. Specimen: CD4+ T cells sorted from PBMCs, collected approximately 25 months after vaccination. These receptors were taken from a man aged 50-75 years who received an inactivated influenza vaccine. Both conserved end residues are part of each CDR3. Fields, in order: clone size, D gene, J gene, V gene, CDR3 DNA, CDR3 protein. D genes are given only for firm matches. Part of the rows lack a size; the others show once, few, many or a class for expanded clones.

few | . | TRBJ2-2 | TRBV19 | TGTGCCAGTAGTATGAATAGAAACACCGGGGAGCTGTTTTTT | CASSMNRNTGELFF
few | . | TRBJ2-6 | TRBV7-8 | TGTGCCAGCAGCTTAGTTACAGGGTACGGGGCCAACGTCCTGACTTTC | CASSLVTGYGANVLTF
few | . | TRBJ2-1 | TRBV9 | TGTGCCAGCAGCGTAGGTCGGGGACCATACAATGAGCAGTTCTTC | CASSVGRGPYNEQFF
. | . | TRBJ2-1 | TRBV9 | TGTGCCAGCAGCGTAGGGACAGATAATGAGCAGTTCTTC | CASSVGTDNEQFF
. | . | TRBJ2-2 | TRBV30 | TGTGCCTGGGTTCACGGGGGGCTGGGCACCGGGGAGCTGTTTTTT | CAWVHGGLGTGELFF
many | TRBD2 | TRBJ2-2 | TRBV4-2 | TGTGCCAGCAGCCAAGGGCTAGCGGGAGGCACCGGGGAGCTGTTTTTT | CASSQGLAGGTGELFF
. | . | TRBJ2-3 | TRBV24-1 | TGTGCCACAGGACAAGCAGGTACAGATACGCAGTATTTT | CATGQAGTDTQYF
many | TRBD2 | TRBJ2-1 | TRBV20-1 | TGCAGTGCTCTTCTAGCGGGAGCTCCCAATGAGCAGTTCTTC | CSALLAGAPNEQFF
few | TRBD1 | TRBJ1-5 | TRBV28 | TGTGCCAGCAAGCTATCGGGACAGTTCAATCAGCCCCAGCATTTT | CASKLSGQFNQPQHF
. | . | TRBJ2-5 | TRBV15 | TGTGCCACCAGCAAGATAAGGGACTACCAAGAGACCCAGTACTTC | CATSKIRDYQETQYF